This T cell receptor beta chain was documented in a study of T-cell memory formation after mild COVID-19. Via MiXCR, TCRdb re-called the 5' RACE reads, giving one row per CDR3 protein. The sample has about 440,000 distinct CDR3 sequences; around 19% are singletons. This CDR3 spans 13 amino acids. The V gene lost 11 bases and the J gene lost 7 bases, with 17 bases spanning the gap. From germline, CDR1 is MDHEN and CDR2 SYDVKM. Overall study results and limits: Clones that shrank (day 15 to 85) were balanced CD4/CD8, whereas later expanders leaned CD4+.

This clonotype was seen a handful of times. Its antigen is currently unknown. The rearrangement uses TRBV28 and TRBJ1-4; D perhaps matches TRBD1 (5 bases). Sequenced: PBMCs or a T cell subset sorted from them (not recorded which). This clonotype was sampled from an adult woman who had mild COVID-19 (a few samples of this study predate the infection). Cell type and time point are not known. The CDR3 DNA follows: TGTGCCTCACAGAGACAGCAGGGTGAAAAACTGTTTTTT. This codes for CASQRQQGEKLFF. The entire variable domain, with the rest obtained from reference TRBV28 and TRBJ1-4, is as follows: DVKVTQSSRYLVKRTGEKVFLECVQDMDHENMFWYRQDPGLGLRLIYFSYDVKMKEKGDIPEGYSVSREKKERFSLILESASTNQTSMYLCASQRQQGEKLFFGSGTQLSVL.